These T cell receptor beta chains were read from a single sample in a study of cytomegalovirus exposure and HLA in healthy donors. The protocol was immunoSEQ multiplex PCR, while the TCRdb copy is restricted to in-frame clones and leaves out a portion. The sample consists of over 150,000 clones, 84% of them appearing once. Sequenced material: PBMCs. The origin of the receptors is a girl aged 5-17 years in good health and CMV-seropositive. Both conserved end residues are part of each CDR3. Each record gives: J gene, clone size, V gene, CDR3 protein. Only some rows state a clone size, as once, few, many or a class for expanded clones.

>TRBJ1-1|.|TRBV4-2
CASSQDGVGNTEAFF
>TRBJ1-1|.|TRBV5-1
CASSLALGQAGTEAFF
>TRBJ2-1|once|TRBV18
CASSPPGLAGYEQFF
>TRBJ1-1|.|TRBV5-5
CASSLTRTGGTEAFF
>TRBJ1-2|.|TRBV6-5
CASSYGRVTSYGYTF
>TRBJ2-5|.|TRBV5-8
CASSLGHFQETQYF
>TRBJ1-1|.|TRBV5-6
CASSFKNTEAFF
>TRBJ2-1|.|TRBV5-6
CASSLGLRANYNEQFF
>TRBJ1-1|.|TRBV19
CASSIPGAYYMNTEAFF
>TRBJ2-1|.|TRBV7-3
CASSPKASGGAYNEQFF
>TRBJ1-1|.|TRBV18
CASSPRTGANTEAFF
>TRBJ1-2|few|TRBV25-1
CASSGDSIGGYTF
>TRBJ2-7|.|TRBV27
CASSLDSNYEQYF
>TRBJ2-5|.|TRBV5-1
CASSLEGQGETQYF
>TRBJ1-2|.|TRBV18
CASSPRTGDGYTF
>TRBJ2-1|.|TRBV11-3
CASSLDRGKNEQFF
>TRBJ1-3|.|TRBV28
CASSSMYRGLLSGNTIYF
>TRBJ1-3|.|TRBV21-1
CASSYGVRNTIYF
>TRBJ2-5|.|TRBV7-2
CASSLAQGLGPSAQYF